This T cell receptor beta chain is drawn from a study of identical twins listed by TCRdb under 2016. Background on the whole study: To test whether fetal clonotypes persist, this study deep-sequenced TCR alpha and beta repertoires from monozygotic twins, from unrelated adults of various ages, and from cord blood. To rule out contamination, the twin experiments were replicated at different times with different library preparation protocols. Study-wide conclusions, independent of this receptor: Because the same donors could not be followed over many years, the conclusions relied on cross-sectional statistical analysis. Abundant cord blood beta clonotypes carried fewer insertions; young adult naive repertoires showed a weaker similar trend, while memory repertoires showed none. Compared with coincidental sharing between unrelated individuals, out-of-frame TCR alpha sequences shared between twins showed an excess of sequences with low generation probability. Zero-insertion analyses could be partly confounded by invariant T cells such as MAIT and iNKT, though diverse VJ usage argued against such confounding for most clonotypes. A weaker excess of twin sharing was found in beta out-of-frame sequences because the signal-to-noise ratio was lowered by fewer shared sequences. In monozygotic twins, recombination models systematically underestimated out-of-frame TCR alpha sharing, but the models matched the sharing seen between unrelated individuals.

The table lists this clonotype with many counts. Its antigen is not yet known. Per-nucleotide qualities are absent, and no much larger clonotype sits a single base away. Receptor amplification or capture employed 5' RACE. Sequencing instrument: Illumina HiSeq 2000. A universal primer binding site was added through template switching, and the final cDNA carried a unique molecular identifier so that TCR cDNA molecules could be counted accurately. Specific primers in the conserved constant-segment region were used to synthesize first-strand cDNA for TCR alpha and beta chains. Each cDNA library was double barcoded, with a SMART-Mk sample barcode plus Illumina barcodes, to control for contamination. TruSeq adapter sequences, together with Illumina sample barcodes, were added in two successive PCR steps. The Illumina HiSeq platform was used with custom primers to sequence TCR alpha and beta cDNA libraries. For the original study's pipeline: Unique molecular identifiers were extracted from raw reads with MiGEC, and CDR3 positions were determined with MiXCR. For each individual, recombination models were inferred using an EM algorithm with the repgenHMM and IGoR tools. Shared clonotype analysis was performed with the tcR package in R, normalizing sharing by the product of cloneset sizes. Out-of-frame nonproductive sequences were analyzed to study raw recombination free of thymic and clonal selection effects. TCRdb reprocessed the public reads (quality trimming at Q25 with fastp, clone calling with MiXCR) and kept in-frame beta chains. Each entry merges the rows of one CDR3 protein and shows their most common DNA and genes. Here the V and J calls rest on TCRdb's processing, not on the authors' analysis. This sample lists roughly 200,000 distinct CDR3 sequences; more than 6.5% were detected once. The ten top clones hold 1.9% of the sample.

From the cysteine through the phenylalanine, the CDR3 covers 13 amino acids. The entry retains the CDR3 DNA only, 39 bases that are in frame from base 1. The V end loses 6 bases and the J end loses 3 bases, and a stretch of 9 bases separates them. All donors were healthy Caucasians. The twin cohort comprised three pairs of female monozygotic twins, all aged roughly 18 to 30 years. Miltenyi CD45RO+ enrichment and human naive T-cell isolation kits were used to isolate memory (CD45RO+) and naive T cells from PBMC. The same data also contributed to another study, on yellow fever vaccine responses in identical twins. The second investigation adds: According to the authors, the vaccine-induced T cell response in identical twins seemed to be partly convergent and partly specific to each individual. The study precisely tracked vaccine-responding T cell clones in identical twins.

Here the chain combines TRBV12-3 or TRBV12-4 and TRBJ1-3; TRBD1 is perhaps the D gene, given 6 matching bases. The TCR sequence derives from a woman younger than 35 in good health. The sample taken for sequencing was memory (CD45RO+) T cells sorted from blood. The cell subset or site label on this specimen signifies: CD45RO+ enriched T cells. In nucleotides, the sequence is TGTGCCAGCAGCCGGACAGTTGGAAACACCATATATTTT. It codes for CASSRTVGNTIYF.